This T cell receptor beta chain comes out of a study of human T cells and chemical hapten exposure. This clonotype has ten or more counts. Using its own MiXCR run on the RACE reads, TCRdb lists one record per CDR3 protein. The sample carries around 82,000 distinct CDR3 sequences, about 6.6% recorded once. Time point described: patch test 2, 6 weeks after DPC sensitization. Treatment of the sample: therapeutic diphenylcyclopropenone sensitization with weekly scalp DPC. Alopecia patients deemed DPC-suitable, aged 18 to 70, excluding pregnancy. This CDR3 has 15 residues. CDR1 and CDR2 from the germline V gene are DFQATT and SNEGSKA (reference sequence). V lost 1 base and J lost 1; bases outside the gene matches: 5.

The TCR was taken from a woman aged 30 to 39 with alopecia areata. Some clones in this sample may be carry-over from other donors' samples. Specimen: whole blood, collected in connection with sensitization to the hapten diphenylcyclopropenone (DPC). This chain joins TRBV20-1 and TRBJ2-3; TRBD1 aligns across 7 bases. The CDR3 spells CSARAQGRGTDTQYF. In DNA form, the CDR3 reads TGCAGTGCTAGAGCACAGGGGAGAGGCACAGATACGCAGTATTTT.